The sample holds a few counts of the clone carrying this T cell receptor beta chain. Its target is unknown. This sample was taken from a study of cytomegalovirus exposure and HLA in healthy donors. Findings of the study overall: A list of 164 TCR beta chains associated with cytomegalovirus was given. Reports indicated that the classifier achieved high specificity and sensitivity in diagnosing cytomegalovirus status. Subsequent analysis revealed that first-cohort TCR clusters tended to co-occur in the roughly 120 validation repertoires.

The donors belonged to the approximately 120-subject validation cohort, separate from the approximately 700-subject first cohort. Some clones are missing from TCRdb's copy, which holds only in-frame ones; the method was immunoSEQ multiplex PCR. The table lists over 100,000 clones, about 88% of them singletons. Germline CDR1 reads LGHNA; CDR2 reads YSLEER. The trim removed 0 bases at V and 5 bases at J, leaving 5 bases unmatched. CDR3 length equals 16 residues. V and J are TRBV4-3 and TRBJ2-7; 12 bases align to TRBD2. The specimen sequenced was PBMCs. This sequence originates from a woman younger than 35 in good health and CMV-seronegative. The CDR3, as DNA: TGCGCCAGCAGCCAAGATGGGCTAGCGGGGGGGCACGAGCAGTACTTC. Translating it yields CASSQDGLAGGHEQYF.